This passage covers 18 T cell receptor beta chains from one sample sequenced in a study of T cells in Graves' hyperthyroidism and ophthalmopathy. Amplified TCR beta CDR3 regions derived from RNA transcripts. First-round RT-PCR of the TCR CDR3 relied on the HTBI primer set. TCRdb reprocessed the multiplex PCR reads with MiXCR, giving one entry per CDR3 protein. The sample shows around 250,000 distinct CDR3 sequences, roughly 15% of them seen only once. Sequences were obtained from blood. These receptors came from a young woman with Graves' ophthalmopathy.

The sample holds many counts of this clonotype. The gene calls are TRBV20-1 and TRBJ2-7, with D hard to call. Germline loops: CDR1 DFQATT, CDR2 SNEGSKA (reference sequence). V was shortened by 0 bases and J by 6 bases, with 18 bases between the two germline ends. The CDR3 runs to 15 residues. CDR3 region: CSARDLLSPLSEQYF. For the CDR3, the DNA is TGCAGTGCTAGAGATCTCTTGTCTCCCCTCTCCGAGCAGTACTTC.

There are many counts of this clonotype. The rearrangement joins TRBV28 to TRBJ2-4, with 8 bases identical to TRBD1. This CDR3 has 16 residues. The germline V gene has CDR1 MDHEN and CDR2 SYDVKM. The J segment lost 1 base and the V segment lost 5 bases, leaving 7 bases of the junction unmatched. The CDR3 DNA is TGTGCCAGCAGTCCTAGGACAGGGCGGGCCAAAAACATTCAGTACTTC. Its translation is CASSPRTGRAKNIQYF.

This clonotype was found many times. The genes are TRBV5-5 and TRBJ1-2; 8 bases map to TRBD1. The junction had 6 bases not matched to a gene; V was cut back by 0 bases and J by 8 bases. The CDR3 extends over 14 amino acids. Germline V gene data show CDR1 as SGHKS and CDR2 as YYEKEE (reference sequence). CDR3 in DNA: TGTGCCAGCAGCTTGGAATCAGGGGGCCGCGGCTACACCTTC. This translates into CASSLESGGRGYTF. The whole variable domain, filled in from reference TRBV5-5 and TRBJ1-2, reads DAGVTQSPTHLIKTRGQQVTLRCSPISGHKSVSWYQQVLGQGPQFIFQYYEKEERGRGNFPDRFSARQFPNYSSELNVNALLLGDSALYLCASSLESGGRGYTFGSGTRLTVV.

This clonotype was detected many times. The V call is TRBV11-2, the J call TRBJ1-1; unclear D gene. V was clipped by 2 bases and J by 3 bases, with 13 bases between them. Germline assignment: CDR1 SGHAT and CDR2 FQNNGV. The CDR3 is 15 residues long. The CDR3 bases are TGTGCCAGCAGCTTAAGGAGGGCGGTGGACACTGAAGCTTTCTTT. Translating it yields CASSLRRAVDTEAFF.

This clonotype was seen repeatedly, ten times or more. CDR3 nucleotide sequence: TGTGCCAGCAGTTGGCAGGGACAGAACAATGAGCAGTTCTTC. It yields the protein CASSWQGQNNEQFF. V usage is TRBV6-1 and J usage is TRBJ2-1; TRBD1 matches 7 bases. The germline V gene has CDR1 MNHNS and CDR2 SASEGT. J gave up 5 bases and V 5 bases, and 6 bases lay outside the gene matches. This CDR3 comprises 14 residues.

There are many counts of this clonotype. This chain joins TRBV6-1 and TRBJ2-2; the match to TRBD1 covers 8 bases. The junction had 8 bases not matched to a gene; V was cut back by 5 bases and J by 6 bases. The CDR3 runs to 15 residues. Germline CDR1 MNHNS, CDR2 SASEGT. CDR3 bases: TGTGCCAGCAGTTACACCTCACAGGGGGCCGGGGAGCTGTTTTTT. It specifies CASSYTSQGAGELFF.

In its sample, this clonotype was seen many times. The CDR3 protein is CASSRSGLAGEGEQYF. The CDR3 nucleotides are TGTGCCAGCAGTCGATCCGGACTAGCGGGAGAGGGAGAGCAGTACTTC. The genes are TRBV5-4 and TRBJ2-7, with 13 bases identical to TRBD2. CDR3 length: 16 amino acids. CDR1 and CDR2 (germline): SGHNT, YYREEE (reference sequence). The V gene end was trimmed by 5 bases and the J gene end by 7 bases; junction bases not matched to a gene: 12.

The V call is TRBV28, the J call TRBJ1-2; TRBD1 aligns across 7 bases. The CDR3 runs 13 residues. Germline assignment: CDR1 MDHEN and CDR2 SYDVKM. The V gene end was trimmed by 8 bases and the J gene end by 0 bases; junction bases not matched to a gene: 3. Written as DNA, the CDR3 is TGTGCCAGCGGACAGGTATCTAACTATGGCTACACCTTC. Translating gives CASGQVSNYGYTF.

This clonotype has at least ten counts. The chain is built from TRBV7-9 and TRBJ2-3; D may be TRBD2 (7 bases). Germline loops: CDR1 SEHNR, CDR2 FQNEAQ (reference sequence). CDR3 length: 17 amino acids. V lost 5 bases, J lost 4 bases, and 22 bases lay in between. The CDR3 region has the DNA TGTGCCAGCAGCCCCCCGGGCGGGGGCGATCGAGCAGATACGCAGTATTTT. Translated, it gives CASSPPGGGDRADTQYF. The full variable domain, its missing parts supplied by reference TRBV7-9 and TRBJ2-3, is DTGVSQNPRHKITKRGQNVTFRCDPISEHNRLYWYRQTLGQGPEFLTYFQNEAQLEKSRLLSDRFSAERPKGSFSTLEIQRTEQGDSAMYLCASSPPGGGDRADTQYFGPGTRLTVL.

This clonotype was counted at least ten times. The V gene is TRBV6-2 or TRBV6-3, the J gene TRBJ1-4, with 8 positions matching TRBD1. The germline CDR1 and CDR2 sequences are MNHEY and SVGEGT. The V segment lost 4 bases and the J segment 0 bases; nucleotides outside the gene matches: 7. CDR3 length equals 17 residues. CDR3 region: CASSWSDREATNEKLFF. The CDR3 DNA is TGTGCCAGCAGTTGGTCGGACAGGGAAGCAACTAATGAAAAACTGTTTTTT.

J is TRBJ1-1 and V is TRBV20-1; 7 bases map to TRBD1. The germline V gene encodes CDR1 DFQATT and CDR2 SNEGSKA (reference sequence). CDR3 length: 13 residues. Trimming removed 3 bases from V and 4 bases from J; junction bases left unmatched: 5. CDR3 loop: CSARTGRPTEAFF. In nucleotides, the CDR3 is TGCAGTGCTAGGACAGGGAGGCCCACTGAAGCTTTCTTT.

This clonotype showed up just a few times. This chain links TRBV10-3 with TRBJ2-1, with 8 nucleotides matching TRBD2. This CDR3 is built from 15 residues. V lost 0 bases and J lost 9; bases outside the gene matches: 7. The germline gives CDR1 ENHRY, CDR2 SYGVKD. The CDR3: CAISESSGSLFEQFF. For the CDR3, the DNA is TGTGCCATCAGTGAGTCAAGCGGGAGTTTGTTTGAGCAGTTCTTC.

This clonotype was counted at least ten times. The V gene is TRBV28, the J gene TRBJ2-1; D is perhaps TRBD2 (6 bases). The CDR3 runs to 13 residues. Per the germline V gene, CDR1 is MDHEN and CDR2 is SYDVKM. V was clipped by 4 bases and J by 6 bases, with 10 bases between them. CDR3 amino acids: CASSSGSGNEQFF. The CDR3 DNA is TGTGCCAGCAGTTCCGGGAGTGGCAATGAGCAGTTCTTC.

This clonotype was counted only a few times. The chain links TRBV9 to TRBJ2-6; D remains ambiguous. The CDR3 contains 14 residues. Deletions cut 4 bases from V and 0 bases from J, with 5 bases between. Germline V lookup: CDR1 SGDLS, CDR2 YYNGEE. CDR3 sequence: CASSFPSGANVLTF. The CDR3 nucleotides read TGTGCCAGCAGCTTCCCCTCTGGGGCCAACGTCCTGACTTTC.

At least ten counts were recorded for this clonotype. V and J are TRBV28 and TRBJ2-1; 9 nucleotides line up with TRBD2. The germline V gene encodes CDR1 MDHEN and CDR2 SYDVKM. This CDR3 spans 16 amino acids. Trimming removed 5 bases from V and 5 bases from J; junction bases left unmatched: 10. CDR3 sequence: CASSPLAGGPHNEQFF. The CDR3 bases are TGTGCCAGCAGTCCCCTCGCGGGAGGGCCCCACAATGAGCAGTTCTTC.

This clonotype was observed at least ten times. The chain combines TRBV6-1 with TRBJ2-5; D unclear. This CDR3 is built from 12 residues. V was cut by 8 bases and J by 3 bases, with 10 bases left in between. Looked up from germline, CDR1 is MNHNS and CDR2 is SASEGT. CDR3 sequence: CASGFHKETQYF. DNA of the CDR3: TGTGCCAGCGGATTTCACAAAGAGACCCAGTACTTC.

This clonotype was observed a single time. The chain combines TRBV28 with TRBJ2-5; TRBD1 matches at 9 bases. Germline V CDR1 and CDR2: MDHEN, SYDVKM. The CDR3 extends over 14 amino acids. Trimming removed 3 bases from V and 5 bases from J; junction bases left unmatched: 4. CDR3 coding DNA: TGTGCCAGCAGTTTTAGGGACAGGGTGGAGACCCAGTACTTC. This codes for CASSFRDRVETQYF.

The chain carries TRBV25-1 and TRBJ2-7; D is undetermined. V lost 2 bases, J lost 2 bases, and 10 bases lay in between. The CDR3 covers 14 residues. From germline, CDR1 is MGHDK and CDR2 SYGVNS. The DNA for the CDR3 is TGTGCCAGCAGTGAAATTGGCAGTACCTACGAGCAGTACTTC. Protein: CASSEIGSTYEQYF.